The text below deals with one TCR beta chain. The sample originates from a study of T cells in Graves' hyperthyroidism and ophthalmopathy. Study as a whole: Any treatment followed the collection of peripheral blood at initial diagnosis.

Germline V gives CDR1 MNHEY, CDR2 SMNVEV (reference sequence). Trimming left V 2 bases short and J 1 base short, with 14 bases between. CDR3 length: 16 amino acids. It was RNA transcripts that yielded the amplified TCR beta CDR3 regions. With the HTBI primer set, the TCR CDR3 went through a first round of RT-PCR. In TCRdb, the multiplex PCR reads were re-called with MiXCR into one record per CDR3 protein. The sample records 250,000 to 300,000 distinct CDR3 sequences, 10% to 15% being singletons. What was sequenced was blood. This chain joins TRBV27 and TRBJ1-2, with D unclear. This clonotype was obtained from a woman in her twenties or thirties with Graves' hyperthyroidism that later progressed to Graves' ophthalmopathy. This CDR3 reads CASSLVQAPNNYGYTF. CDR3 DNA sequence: TGTGCCAGCAGTTTAGTCCAGGCCCCAAATAACTATGGCTACACCTTC.